This T cell receptor (beta chain) appears in the sequencing data of a study of cytomegalovirus exposure and HLA in healthy donors. Study results and limitations: As confirmed in vitro, a few CMV-associated chains were specific for CMV antigens. Subsequent analysis showed first-cohort TCR clusters tending to co-occur in some 110 validation repertoires.

Regarding this clone: Its antigen is unknown.

The CDR3 sequence is 21 residues long. Per germline, CDR1 SGHVS and CDR2 FNYEAQ. V lost 1 base, J lost 5 bases, and 21 bases stayed unmatched. Libraries were prepared by immunoSEQ multiplex PCR; TCRdb keeps only in-frame clonotypes and omits some of them. The sample lists 100,000 to 150,000 clones, 75% to 90% occurring once. The sequenced material came from PBMCs. J is TRBJ2-3 and V is TRBV7-6, with 10 nucleotides matching TRBD2. This TCR was recovered from a woman aged 18-29 years in good health and CMV-seronegative. CDR3 loop: CASSLVGPRTSGISGIDTQYF. The CDR3 DNA sequence: TGTGCCAGCAGCTTAGTAGGCCCCAGAACTAGCGGGATATCGGGGATAGATACGCAGTATTTT.